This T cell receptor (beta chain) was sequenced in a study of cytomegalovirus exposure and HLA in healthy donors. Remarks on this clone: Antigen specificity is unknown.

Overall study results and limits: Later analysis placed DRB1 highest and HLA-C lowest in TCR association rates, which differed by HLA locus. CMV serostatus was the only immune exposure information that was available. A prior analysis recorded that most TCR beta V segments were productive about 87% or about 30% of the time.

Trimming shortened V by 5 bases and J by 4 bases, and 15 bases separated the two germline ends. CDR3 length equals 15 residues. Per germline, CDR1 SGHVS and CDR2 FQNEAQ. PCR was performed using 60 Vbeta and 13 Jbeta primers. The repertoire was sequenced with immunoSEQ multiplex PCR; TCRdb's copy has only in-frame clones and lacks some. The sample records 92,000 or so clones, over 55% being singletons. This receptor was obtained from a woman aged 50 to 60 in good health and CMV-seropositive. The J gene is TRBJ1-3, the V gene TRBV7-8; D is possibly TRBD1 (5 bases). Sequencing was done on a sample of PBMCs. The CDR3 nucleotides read TGTGCCAGCAGCCCCCTAGTGGGGCCCGGAAACACCATATATTTT. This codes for CASSPLVGPGNTIYF.